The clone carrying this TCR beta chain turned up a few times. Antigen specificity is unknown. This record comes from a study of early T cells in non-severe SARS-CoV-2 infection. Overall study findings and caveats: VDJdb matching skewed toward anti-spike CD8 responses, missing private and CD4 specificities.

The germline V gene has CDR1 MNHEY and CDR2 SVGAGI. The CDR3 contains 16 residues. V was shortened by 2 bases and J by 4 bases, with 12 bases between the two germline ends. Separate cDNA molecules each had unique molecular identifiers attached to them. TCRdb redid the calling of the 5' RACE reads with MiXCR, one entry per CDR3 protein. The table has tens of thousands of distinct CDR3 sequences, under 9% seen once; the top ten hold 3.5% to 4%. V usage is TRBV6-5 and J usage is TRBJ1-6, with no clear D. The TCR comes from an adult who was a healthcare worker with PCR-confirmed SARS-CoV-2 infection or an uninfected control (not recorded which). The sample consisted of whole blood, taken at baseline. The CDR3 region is CASSYTQMSYNSPLHF. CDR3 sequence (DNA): TGTGCCAGCAGTTACACGCAGATGAGTTATAATTCACCCCTCCACTTT.